This T cell receptor (beta chain) derives from a study of Tregs in tolerant kidney transplant recipients. Repertoires were generated with immunoSEQ multiplex PCR, while TCRdb's copy carries only in-frame clones and drops some. This table holds about 73,000 clones, less than 95% found once. Germline CDR1 reads MGHRA; CDR2 reads YSYEKL. V was clipped by 0 bases and J by 4 bases, with 10 bases between them. The CDR3 covers 15 residues. This sequence originates from a human donor who received a combined kidney and bone marrow transplant. This sample comprised Tregs from blood, obtained before the transplant. The chain has TRBV4-1 and TRBJ1-3; D uncertain. This CDR3 reads CASSQDVGHGNTIYF. DNA of the CDR3: TGCGCCAGCAGCCAAGATGTAGGGCACGGAAACACCATATATTTT.